The clone carrying this T cell receptor beta chain was observed at least ten times. Its antigen is as yet unknown. Each CDR3 protein gets one entry after TCRdb re-called the PCR reads with MiXCR. The sample includes tens of thousands of distinct CDR3 sequences, around a sixth of them seen just once. The sample originates from a study of molecular identifiers for immune sequencing clone quantification. Notes on the study in general: Among 800,000 to 1,000,000 naive cells, spiked Jurkat TCR RNA from a single cell was reportedly detectable.

From germline, CDR1 is LNHDA and CDR2 SQIVND (reference sequence). The CDR3 runs 14 residues. V was shortened by 9 bases and J by 7 bases, with 16 bases between the two germline ends. Source material for naive CD8 libraries was about 19,000 to 1,000,000 sorted cells, with 10%, 30% or 50% RNA. This TCR was sampled from a human donor in good health. Some libraries in this study had Jurkat cell RNA spiked in. Sequenced sample: naive CD8+ T cells from blood, with Jurkat cell RNA spiked in. Subset here: FACS-sorted CD8+CD4-CCR7+CD45RA+ naive T cells. This chain connects TRBV19 to TRBJ1-6; a possible D gene is TRBD1 (5 bases). The CDR3 DNA reads as TGTGCCAGCCAGGGAATTGGGTTAAATTCACCCCTCCACTTT. Its translation: CASQGIGLNSPLHF.